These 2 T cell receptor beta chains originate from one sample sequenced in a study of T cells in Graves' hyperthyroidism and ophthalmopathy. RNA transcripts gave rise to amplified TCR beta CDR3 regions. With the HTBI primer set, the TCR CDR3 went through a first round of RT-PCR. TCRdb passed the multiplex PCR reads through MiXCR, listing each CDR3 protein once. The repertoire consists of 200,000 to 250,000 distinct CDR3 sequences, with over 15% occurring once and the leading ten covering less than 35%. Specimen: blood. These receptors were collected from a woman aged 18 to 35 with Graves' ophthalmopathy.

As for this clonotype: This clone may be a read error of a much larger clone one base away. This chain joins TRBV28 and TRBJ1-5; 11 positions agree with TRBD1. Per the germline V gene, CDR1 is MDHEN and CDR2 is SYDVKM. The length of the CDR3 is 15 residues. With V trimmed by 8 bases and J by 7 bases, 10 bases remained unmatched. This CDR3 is CASWGTGGSRQPQHF. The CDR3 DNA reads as TGTGCCAGCTGGGGGACAGGGGGAAGTCGGCAGCCCCAGCATTTT.

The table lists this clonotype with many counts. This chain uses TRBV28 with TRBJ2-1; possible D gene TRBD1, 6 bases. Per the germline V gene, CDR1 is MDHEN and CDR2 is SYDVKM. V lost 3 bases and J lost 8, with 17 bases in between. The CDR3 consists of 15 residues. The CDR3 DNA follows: TGTGCCAGCAGTTTCGTCCTGGGCAGGGGAGATGAGCAGTTCTTC. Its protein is CASSFVLGRGDEQFF. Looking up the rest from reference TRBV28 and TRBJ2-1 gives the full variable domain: DVKVTQSSRYLVKRTGEKVFLECVQDMDHENMFWYRQDPGLGLRLIYFSYDVKMKEKGDIPEGYSVSREKKERFSLILESASTNQTSMYLCASSFVLGRGDEQFFGPGTRLTVL.